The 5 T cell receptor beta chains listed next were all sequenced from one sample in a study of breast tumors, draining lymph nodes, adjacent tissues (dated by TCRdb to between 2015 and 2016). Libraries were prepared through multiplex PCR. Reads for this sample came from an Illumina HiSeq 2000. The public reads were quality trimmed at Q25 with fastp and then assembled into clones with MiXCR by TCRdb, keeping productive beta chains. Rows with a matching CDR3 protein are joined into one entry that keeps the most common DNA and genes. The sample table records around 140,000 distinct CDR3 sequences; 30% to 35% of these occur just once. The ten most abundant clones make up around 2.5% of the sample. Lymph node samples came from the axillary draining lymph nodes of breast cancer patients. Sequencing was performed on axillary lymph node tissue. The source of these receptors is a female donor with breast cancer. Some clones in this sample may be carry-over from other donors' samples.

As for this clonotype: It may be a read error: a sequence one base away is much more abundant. CDR3 in DNA: TGCGCCAGCAGCCCGACGACAGGGGGCGAGGGAAACATTCAGTACTTC. This translates into CASSPTTGGEGNIQYF. The chain links TRBV5-1 to TRBJ2-4; TRBD1 agrees at 10 bases. This CDR3 has 16 residues. The V segment lost 4 bases and the J segment 6 bases; nucleotides outside the gene matches: 10. Germline CDR1 and CDR2: SGHRS and YFSETQ.

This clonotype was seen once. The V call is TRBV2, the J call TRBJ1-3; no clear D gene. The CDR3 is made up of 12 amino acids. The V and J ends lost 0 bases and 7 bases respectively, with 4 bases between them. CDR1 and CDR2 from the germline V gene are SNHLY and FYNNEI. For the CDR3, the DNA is TGTGCCAGCAGTGAAGCCGGGAACACCATATATTTT. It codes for CASSEAGNTIYF.

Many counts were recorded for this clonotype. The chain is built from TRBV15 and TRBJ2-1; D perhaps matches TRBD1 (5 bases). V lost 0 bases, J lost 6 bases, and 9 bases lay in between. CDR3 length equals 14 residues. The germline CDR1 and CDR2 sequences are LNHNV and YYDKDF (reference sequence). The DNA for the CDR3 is TGTGCCACCAGCAGAGATTTACAGGTCAATGAGCAGTTCTTC. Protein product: CATSRDLQVNEQFF.

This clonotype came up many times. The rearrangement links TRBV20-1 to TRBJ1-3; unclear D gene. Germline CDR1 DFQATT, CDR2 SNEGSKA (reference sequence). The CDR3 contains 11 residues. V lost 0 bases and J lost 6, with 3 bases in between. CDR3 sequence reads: CSARDQNTIYF. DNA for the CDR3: TGCAGTGCTAGAGATCAAAACACCATATATTTT.

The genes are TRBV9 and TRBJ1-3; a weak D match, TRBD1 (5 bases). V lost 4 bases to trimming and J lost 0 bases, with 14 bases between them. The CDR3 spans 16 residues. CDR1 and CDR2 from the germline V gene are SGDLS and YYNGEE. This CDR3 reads CASSKAGPRSGNTIYF. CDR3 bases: TGTGCCAGCAGCAAGGCGGGACCGCGCTCTGGAAACACCATATATTTT.